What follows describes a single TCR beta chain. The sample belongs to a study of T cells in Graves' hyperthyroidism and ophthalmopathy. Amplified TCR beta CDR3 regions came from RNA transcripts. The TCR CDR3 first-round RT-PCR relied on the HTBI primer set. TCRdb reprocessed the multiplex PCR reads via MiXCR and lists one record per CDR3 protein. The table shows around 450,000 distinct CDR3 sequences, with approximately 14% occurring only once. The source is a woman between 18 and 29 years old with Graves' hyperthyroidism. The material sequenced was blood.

The CDR3 sequence: CASSKYNRDRDGYTF. The CDR3 coding sequence is TGTGCCAGCAGCAAATATAACCGGGACAGGGACGGCTACACCTTC. The chain carries TRBV28 and TRBJ1-2; 9 bases map to TRBD1. The V gene's germline CDR1 is MDHEN and CDR2 SYDVKM. J was trimmed by 8 bases and V by 6 bases; bases with no gene match: 13. The length of the CDR3 is 15 residues.